This T cell receptor beta chain came from a study of persistence of HIV-infected CD4 T cells. The length of the CDR3 is 13 residues. Germline CDR1 LNHDA, CDR2 SQIVND (reference sequence). V lost 7 bases and J 2 bases, leaving 11 bases between the germline ends. As for this clone: No antigen is known for it.

Sequencing used immunoSEQ version 4 in survey mode. Here immunoSEQ multiplex PCR was the method, and the copy in TCRdb shows in-frame clones only, minus some. The data show approximately 31,000 clones, around 80% seen once. Lysates of CMV-infected fibroblasts at around 10 ug/mL stimulated these cells. CD40L-negative CD69-negative CD45RO-high memory CD4+ T cells were sorted as populations depleted of antigen-responding cells. This clonotype originated in an adult woman with HIV who was CMV-seropositive. The sample here was CD4+ T cells sorted from PBMCs after approximately 19-hour stimulation, taken from a patient who received antiretroviral therapy. V usage is TRBV19 and J usage is TRBJ1-1; no clear D. CDR3 sequence: CASNGLKNTEAFF. Written as DNA, the CDR3 is TGTGCCAGTAACGGGCTCAAAAACACTGAAGCTTTCTTT.